These 28 T cell receptor beta chains were all obtained from the same sample, sequenced in a study of T cells in Graves' hyperthyroidism and ophthalmopathy. Authors of the study amplified TCR beta CDR3 regions from RNA transcripts. Primed by the HTBI set, a first-round RT-PCR was run on the TCR CDR3. TCRdb called the multiplex PCR reads again in MiXCR, with one record for every CDR3 protein. This sample has a few hundred thousand distinct CDR3 sequences; roughly 18% occur once, and the top ten carry around two fifths. Sequencing was carried out using blood. The source is a man aged 35 to 55 with Graves' hyperthyroidism.

In this sample, this clonotype turned up many times. The chain recombines TRBV28 with TRBJ2-7; D is possibly TRBD1 (6 bases). Germline CDR1 MDHEN, CDR2 SYDVKM. CDR3 size: 16 residues. Trimming took 6 bases from V and 4 from J, leaving 22 bases between them. CDR3 DNA sequence: TGTGCCAGCAGCCGCTTGGGGGCAGGGTCCAGGTACGAGCAGTACTTC. Translated, it gives CASSRLGAGSRYEQYF. Full variable domain (missing parts from reference TRBV28 and TRBJ2-7): DVKVTQSSRYLVKRTGEKVFLECVQDMDHENMFWYRQDPGLGLRLIYFSYDVKMKEKGDIPEGYSVSREKKERFSLILESASTNQTSMYLCASSRLGAGSRYEQYFGPGTRLTVT.

This sequence joins TRBV20-1 and TRBJ1-4; D is uncertain. The CDR3 is 11 residues long. Germline CDR1 DFQATT, CDR2 SNEGSKA (reference sequence). Trimming shortened V by 5 bases and J by 8 bases, and 9 bases separated the two germline ends. In nucleotides, the CDR3 is TGCAGTGCTTCGGACTGGGAAAAACTGTTTTTT. Translating it yields CSASDWEKLFF.

This clonotype was seen only a few times. The rearrangement uses TRBV6-4 and TRBJ2-7; D call uncertain. Trimming stripped 3 bases from V and 6 bases from J, with 12 bases between. The CDR3 is 13 residues long. The germline V gene has CDR1 MRHNA and CDR2 SNTAGT. CDR3 sequence reads: CASSDSASSEQYF. The CDR3 nucleotides are TGTGCCAGCAGTGATTCTGCCAGCAGCGAGCAGTACTTC.

The CDR3, as DNA: TGTGCCAGCAGCCGTACAGGGGCGGTGTGGACTGAAGCTTTCTTT. This encodes CASSRTGAVWTEAFF. The chain couples TRBV11-2 to TRBJ1-1; 7 bases are shared with TRBD1. The CDR3 sequence is 15 residues long. J gave up 5 bases and V 5 bases, and 11 bases lay outside the gene matches. The germline gives CDR1 SGHAT, CDR2 FQNNGV.

This clonotype occurred once. This chain links TRBV12-3 or TRBV12-4 with TRBJ2-1, with D possibly matching TRBD2 (6 bases). The CDR3 totals 14 residues. V was pared by 3 bases and J by 6 bases, with 12 bases between. DNA of the CDR3: TGTGCCAGCAGTTTGCGCGGGGCGATCAATGAGCAGTTCTTC. Protein sequence: CASSLRGAINEQFF.

In this sample, this clonotype turned up once. This chain's CDR3 is CATGLSNQPQHF. CDR3 nucleotides: TGTGCCACCGGATTGAGCAATCAGCCCCAGCATTTT. The rearrangement links TRBV15 to TRBJ1-5; D uncertain. V was clipped by 8 bases and J by 1 base, with 6 bases between them. Germline assignment: CDR1 LNHNV and CDR2 YYDKDF (reference sequence). The CDR3 spans 12 residues.

The V gene is TRBV11-2, the J gene TRBJ2-7, with TRBD1 identical over 10 bases. J lost 7 bases, V lost 5 bases, and 8 bases had no gene match. CDR1 and CDR2 from the germline V gene are SGHAT and FQNNGV. The CDR3 totals 14 residues. CDR3 coding DNA: TGTGCCAGCAGCCAAGGGACAGGGGATTGGGAGCAGTACTTC. Translating it yields CASSQGTGDWEQYF.

Many counts were recorded for this clonotype. The chain carries TRBV5-1 and TRBJ2-7, with 7 positions matching TRBD1. Trimming took 2 bases from V and 5 from J; bases not matched to a gene: 7. The CDR3 spans 14 residues. Looked up from germline, CDR1 is SGHRS and CDR2 is YFSETQ. CDR3 in amino acids: CASSFSGGVHEQYF. In DNA, the CDR3 is TGCGCCAGCAGCTTCTCAGGGGGAGTCCACGAGCAGTACTTC.

This clonotype was counted ten times or more. This chain joins TRBV7-9 and TRBJ2-2; TRBD1 agrees at 8 bases. Germline V gives CDR1 SEHNR, CDR2 FQNEAQ (reference sequence). The CDR3 has 15 residues. Trimming took 5 bases from V and 4 from J; bases not matched to a gene: 6. The CDR3 DNA sequence: TGTGCCAGCAGCCCTCAGGGGGCGAGCACCGGGGAGCTGTTTTTT. Translation: CASSPQGASTGELFF.

The CDR3 sequence: CASSDGPTFSYEQYF. The CDR3 DNA reads as TGTGCCAGCAGCGACGGACCGACTTTTTCCTACGAGCAGTACTTC. This sequence joins TRBV7-9 and TRBJ2-7; D remains ambiguous. The V end was cut by 5 bases, the J end by 1 base, with 15 bases between. This CDR3 comprises 15 residues. Germline-derived CDR1 and CDR2 are SEHNR and FQNEAQ (reference sequence).

V and J are TRBV19 and TRBJ2-1; 7 bases are shared with TRBD1. V shed 5 bases, J shed 0 bases, and the junction held 7 bases outside the gene matches. The CDR3 is 16 residues long. The V gene's germline CDR1 is LNHDA and CDR2 SQIVND (reference sequence). This chain's CDR3 is CASSPGQDFSYNEQFF. CDR3 nucleotide sequence: TGTGCCAGTAGTCCAGGACAGGACTTCTCCTACAATGAGCAGTTCTTC.

In this sample, this clonotype turned up many times. CDR3 region: CSARRTSSFYSYNEQFF. The CDR3 DNA follows: TGCAGTGCTAGACGGACCTCCTCTTTTTACTCCTACAATGAGCAGTTCTTC. The chain has TRBV20-1 and TRBJ2-1; the D is unclear. This CDR3 spans 17 amino acids. The V and J ends lost 2 bases and 0 bases respectively, with 17 bases between them. The germline CDR1 and CDR2 sequences are DFQATT and SNEGSKA (reference sequence).

This clonotype was recorded many times. The chain employs TRBV28 and TRBJ1-2; possible D gene TRBD1, 5 bases. Trimming removed 2 bases at V and 4 bases at J, with 11 bases between. The CDR3 consists of 14 residues. From germline, CDR1 is MDHEN and CDR2 SYDVKM. CDR3 bases: TGTGCCAGCAGTTTAAAGGGGCGAAGCTATGGCTACACCTTC. Its protein product is CASSLKGRSYGYTF.

This clonotype has just a few counts. The rearrangement uses TRBV15 and TRBJ2-2; D is perhaps TRBD1 (6 bases). The length of the CDR3 is 15 residues. CDR1 and CDR2 from the germline V gene are LNHNV and YYDKDF (reference sequence). The germline V and J ends were trimmed by 2 bases and 4 bases, with 11 bases remaining between them. DNA of the CDR3: TGTGCCACCAGCAGACACACAGGGTTCACCGGGGAGCTGTTTTTT. It translates to CATSRHTGFTGELFF.

This clonotype showed up many times. The CDR3: CASSHGQDPEQYF. The CDR3 nucleotides read TGTGCCAGCAGCCACGGACAGGATCCCGAGCAGTACTTC. The chain combines TRBV11-1 with TRBJ2-7; 7 positions match TRBD1. The V gene's germline CDR1 is SGHAT and CDR2 FQDESV (reference sequence). Germline trimming cut 5 bases from V and 6 bases from J; bases unmatched to any gene: 7. This CDR3 contains 13 residues.

Ten or more counts support this clonotype. The chain joins TRBV3-1 to TRBJ2-1; possibly TRBD2 for D (5 bases). The CDR3 contains 14 residues. Trimming pared 1 base from V and 10 bases from J, leaving 14 bases between. The germline gives CDR1 LGHDT, CDR2 YNNKEL (reference sequence). CDR3 sequence: CASSQGPTRGEQFF. CDR3 in DNA: TGTGCCAGCAGCCAAGGACCTACTCGAGGGGAGCAGTTCTTC.

This clonotype was detected only a few times. The rearrangement joins TRBV5-8 to TRBJ1-2; the D gene is possibly TRBD1 (6 bases). CDR1 is SGHTS and CDR2 is YDEGEE in the germline V gene. This CDR3 is 14 amino acids long. V dropped 4 bases and J dropped 3 bases, with 13 bases sitting between them. DNA of the CDR3: TGTGCCAGCAGCAAGGGGACACCTTACTATGGCTACACCTTC. Its translation: CASSKGTPYYGYTF. Complete variable domain (other parts from reference TRBV5-8 and TRBJ1-2): EAGVTQSPTHLIKTRGQQATLRCSPISGHTSVYWYQQALGLGLQFLLWYDEGEERNRGNFPPRFSGRQFPNYSSELNVNALELEDSALYLCASSKGTPYYGYTFGSGTRLTVV.

This clonotype occurred many times. The chain employs TRBV12-3 or TRBV12-4 and TRBJ2-3; TRBD1 matches at 10 bases. V shed 5 bases and J 3 bases; nucleotides not matched to a gene: 8. The CDR3 has 16 amino acids. CDR3 in amino acids: CASSPRQGALTDTQYF. The CDR3 nucleotides read TGTGCCAGCAGTCCAAGACAGGGGGCCTTGACAGATACGCAGTATTTT.

This clonotype has at least ten counts. This sequence joins TRBV28 and TRBJ1-2; 7 bases agree with TRBD1. Losses at the gene ends were 6 bases for V and 7 bases for J; bases not matched to a gene: 5. This CDR3 has 12 residues. Germline V lookup: CDR1 MDHEN, CDR2 SYDVKM. DNA for the CDR3: TGTGCCAGCAGGCCAGGGGGGGGTGGCTACACCTTC. Translation gives CASRPGGGGYTF.

The V call is TRBV7-9, the J call TRBJ1-6; a possible D gene is TRBD1 (5 bases). The CDR3 covers 14 residues. Trimming cost V 5 bases and J 7 bases, with 12 bases left between them. In germline, CDR1 is SEHNR, CDR2 FQNEAQ (reference sequence). CDR3: CASSGQGANSPLHF. DNA for the CDR3: TGTGCCAGCAGCGGGCAGGGCGCAAATTCACCCCTCCACTTT.

This clonotype was detected ten times or more. The rearrangement joins TRBV11-2 to TRBJ2-1; 11 bases line up with TRBD2. With V trimmed by 5 bases and J by 9 bases, 9 bases remained unmatched. The CDR3 has 15 amino acids. Germline assignment: CDR1 SGHAT and CDR2 FQNNGV. The CDR3 DNA reads TGTGCCAGCAGCCAGACTAGCGGGGATTCGGGTGAGCAGTTCTTC. The encoded protein is CASSQTSGDSGEQFF.

This clonotype has a count of ten or more. This rearrangement joins TRBV29-1 to TRBJ2-7; 10 nucleotides match TRBD1. Germline CDR1 reads SQVTM; CDR2 reads ANQGSEA. CDR3 size: 17 residues. Germline trimming cut 3 bases from V and 4 bases from J; bases unmatched to any gene: 15. The CDR3 region has the DNA TGCAGCGTTGACCTCCCCGCTTCGGACAGGGGGGGTTACGAGCAGTACTTC. Amino acids: CSVDLPASDRGGYEQYF.

This clonotype has ten or more counts. The chain recombines TRBV12-3 or TRBV12-4 with TRBJ1-2, with TRBD1 matching 8 bases. After removal of 6 bases from V and 3 bases from J, the junction contained 6 bases not matched to a gene. CDR3 length equals 14 residues. DNA of the CDR3: TGTGCCAGCAGCCAGGACAGGGTGGACTATGGCTACACCTTC. Protein sequence: CASSQDRVDYGYTF.

This clonotype was observed at least ten times. The chain couples TRBV27 to TRBJ1-4, with D possibly matching TRBD1 (6 bases). The CDR3 contains 15 residues. Looked up from germline, CDR1 is MNHEY and CDR2 is SMNVEV (reference sequence). V was pared by 0 bases and J by 7 bases, with 12 bases between. CDR3 in amino acids: CASSLSTGGPEKLFF. The CDR3 nucleotides read TGTGCCAGCAGTTTATCGACCGGGGGGCCTGAAAAACTGTTTTTT.

The J gene is TRBJ2-3, the V gene TRBV5-5, with 12 bases matching TRBD2. Germline lookup yields CDR1 SGHKS and CDR2 YYEKEE (reference sequence). This CDR3 is built from 15 residues. The V gene end was trimmed by 4 bases and the J gene end by 4 bases; junction bases not matched to a gene: 4. As DNA, the CDR3 is TGTGCCAGCAGCACTCGACTAGCGGGGGCAGATACGCAGTATTTT. Residues: CASSTRLAGADTQYF.

CDR3 residues: CASSYTGGLGETQYF. The CDR3 bases are TGTGCCAGCAGTTACACGGGGGGCTTGGGAGAGACCCAGTACTTC. This chain joins TRBV6-5 and TRBJ2-5, with D possibly being TRBD2 (7 bases). Germline-derived CDR1 and CDR2 are MNHEY and SVGAGI. This CDR3 is 15 amino acids long. V lost 2 bases, J lost 4 bases, and 14 bases lay in between.

This clonotype has a count of ten or more. V usage is TRBV3-1 and J usage is TRBJ2-5; 8 positions match TRBD1. This CDR3 is built from 14 residues. Looked up from germline, CDR1 is LGHDT and CDR2 is YNNKEL (reference sequence). V was clipped by 4 bases and J by 4 bases; unmatched bases: 5. The CDR3, as DNA: TGTGCCAGCAGCCGGGGACAGGTCGGAGAGACCCAGTACTTC. Amino acid sequence: CASSRGQVGETQYF.

This clonotype was observed many times. The rearrangement uses TRBV11-2 and TRBJ1-1; D not certain. The V end was cut by 5 bases, the J end by 3 bases, with 13 bases between. CDR3 length: 14 residues. Germline lookup yields CDR1 SGHAT and CDR2 FQNNGV. CDR3 sequence reads: CASSPMRDYTEAFF. CDR3 in DNA: TGTGCCAGCAGCCCCATGCGGGATTACACTGAAGCTTTCTTT.